These 16 T cell receptor beta chains were all obtained from the same sample, sequenced in a study of shared clonotypes between healthy human individuals. The data were produced by immunoSEQ multiplex PCR, yet TCRdb's version contains in-frame clones alone and is incomplete. The sample records 1.6 million or so clones, about 98.5% being singletons. Sequencing was carried out using naive CD4+ T cells sorted from blood. Subset specified: CD45RA+ positively selected. The receptor set was obtained from a man aged 30-40 years in good health.

The CDR3 sequence: CASSVVLGTGYEQYF. In DNA form, the CDR3 reads TGTGCCAGCAGTGTTGTTCTTGGGACAGGGTACGAGCAGTACTTC. The chain has TRBV28 and TRBJ2-7; 9 bases map to TRBD1. V shed 5 bases and J 4 bases; nucleotides not matched to a gene: 9. This CDR3 is 15 amino acids long. CDR1 is MDHEN and CDR2 is SYDVKM in the germline V gene.

Concerning this clone: Other DNA sequences within the sample encode an identical CDR3. CDR3 nucleotide sequence: TGTGCCAGCAGTTACCCCCCGTCCTACGAGCAGTACTTC. Residues: CASSYPPSYEQYF. The chain couples TRBV6-5 to TRBJ2-7; D is ambiguous. This CDR3 is 13 amino acids long. Germline-derived CDR1 and CDR2 are MNHEY and SVGAGI. V was cut by 2 bases and J by 1 base, with 6 bases left in between.

The chain recombines TRBV9 with TRBJ2-1; D ambiguous. Germline V lookup: CDR1 SGDLS, CDR2 YYNGEE. The CDR3 loop spans 14 amino acids. V lost 2 bases and J lost 7, with 13 bases in between. CDR3 residues: CASSVATFPNEQFF. CDR3 nucleotide sequence: TGTGCCAGCAGCGTGGCCACCTTCCCAAATGAGCAGTTCTTC.

This clone was found once. The chain joins TRBV28 to TRBJ1-3, with a possible D match to TRBD1 (6 bases). The CDR3 consists of 14 residues. In germline, CDR1 is MDHEN, CDR2 SYDVKM. V was clipped by 7 bases and J by 0 bases, with 10 bases between them. The CDR3 sequence: CASMDSRSGNTIYF. The CDR3 coding sequence is TGTGCCAGCATGGACAGCCGCTCTGGAAACACCATATATTTT.

J is TRBJ2-7 and V is TRBV5-4, with TRBD1 matching 8 bases. CDR1 and CDR2 from the germline V gene are SGHNT and YYREEE (reference sequence). This CDR3 is built from 15 residues. V shed 0 bases, J shed 4 bases, and the junction held 6 bases outside the gene matches. The CDR3 region has the DNA TGTGCCAGCAGCTTGGCATCCAGGGGGCAGTACGAGCAGTACTTC. It is translated as CASSLASRGQYEQYF.

The chain couples TRBV11-2 to TRBJ2-3, with D tentatively TRBD2 (6 bases). V lost 5 bases and J 0 bases, leaving 12 bases between the germline ends. Per the germline V gene, CDR1 is SGHAT and CDR2 is FQNNGV. The CDR3 is 15 residues long. The DNA for the CDR3 is TGTGCCAGCAGCCCCTGGGGGGTTAGCACAGATACGCAGTATTTT. Translation gives CASSPWGVSTDTQYF.

The chain has TRBV5-1 and TRBJ2-3, with TRBD2 identical over 8 bases. The CDR3 runs 15 residues. V was pared by 4 bases and J by 5 bases, with 9 bases of the junction left unmatched. The germline V gene encodes CDR1 SGHRS and CDR2 YFSETQ. The chain's CDR3 is CASSPGTSGLDTQYF. CDR3 DNA: TGCGCCAGCAGCCCCGGGACTAGTGGGTTAGATACGCAGTATTTT.

The CDR3 sequence: CASSPLGGELFF. The CDR3 DNA reads as TGTGCCAGCAGTCCCCTGGGCGGGGAGCTGTTTTTT. The rearrangement joins TRBV28 to TRBJ2-2; no reliable D call. Germline CDR1 reads MDHEN; CDR2 reads SYDVKM. Trimming removed 5 bases at V and 7 bases at J, with 8 bases between. This CDR3 is built from 12 residues. Full variable domain (remainder filled in from reference TRBV28 and TRBJ2-2): DVKVTQSSRYLVKRTGEKVFLECVQDMDHENMFWYRQDPGLGLRLIYFSYDVKMKEKGDIPEGYSVSREKKERFSLILESASTNQTSMYLCASSPLGGELFFGEGSRLTVL.

The V call is TRBV5-4, the J call TRBJ2-7; TRBD2 is a possible D gene (6 bases). V lost 4 bases to trimming and J lost 2 bases, with 19 bases between them. The germline CDR1 and CDR2 sequences are SGHNT and YYREEE (reference sequence). This CDR3 has 16 residues. CDR3 in DNA: TGTGCCAGCAGCCCAGGTGGTACGGGAGCAACCTACGAGCAGTACTTC. Translated, it gives CASSPGGTGATYEQYF.

CDR3 residues: CASSFLLAGAGANVLTF. CDR3 coding DNA: TGCGCCAGCAGCTTCCTACTAGCGGGAGCTGGGGCCAACGTCCTGACTTTC. V and J are TRBV5-1 and TRBJ2-6, with 11 nucleotides matching TRBD2. The CDR3 is made up of 17 amino acids. V shed 2 bases and J 2 bases; nucleotides not matched to a gene: 3. Germline loops: CDR1 SGHRS, CDR2 YFSETQ.

The chain links TRBV5-1 to TRBJ2-2; D call uncertain. Germline lookup yields CDR1 SGHRS and CDR2 YFSETQ. Trimming removed 4 bases at V and 3 bases at J, with 16 bases between. The CDR3 extends over 16 amino acids. CDR3 sequence (DNA): TGCGCCAGCAGCCTCGCCCCGACTCCTGACACCGGGGAGCTGTTTTTT. Protein: CASSLAPTPDTGELFF.

Notes on this clone: This sample includes further DNA sequences coding for the same CDR3. The V and J genes are TRBV18 and TRBJ2-7, with 8 bases fitting TRBD2. Germline-derived CDR1 and CDR2 are KGHSH and LQKENI. Trimming cost V 3 bases and J 2 bases; bases outside gene matches: 0. There are 13 residues in the CDR3. The CDR3 region has the DNA TGTGCCAGCTCACCTAGCGGGGCCTACGAGCAGTACTTC. Its translation is CASSPSGAYEQYF.

V gene TRBV29-1 combines with J gene TRBJ2-1; possibly TRBD1 for D (6 bases). Germline assignment: CDR1 SQVTM and CDR2 ANQGSEA. V lost 8 bases, J lost 3 bases, and 11 bases lay in between. The CDR3 length is 12 residues. CDR3 sequence reads: CSSRTDYNEQFF. The CDR3 coding sequence is TGCAGCTCCCGGACAGACTACAATGAGCAGTTCTTC.

The chain couples TRBV28 to TRBJ2-1, with TRBD2 identical over 10 bases. The germline V gene has CDR1 MDHEN and CDR2 SYDVKM. The J segment lost 7 bases and the V segment lost 10 bases, leaving 7 bases of the junction unmatched. The CDR3 covers 13 residues. CDR3 DNA sequence: TGTGCCACTGAGGGTAGCGGGAGGAATGAGCAGTTCTTC. It is translated as CATEGSGRNEQFF.

V and J are TRBV9 and TRBJ2-7; D gene ambiguous. V was cut by 0 bases and J by 5 bases, with 12 bases left in between. CDR3 length equals 14 residues. CDR1 is SGDLS and CDR2 is YYNGEE in the germline V gene. CDR3 nucleotides: TGTGCCAGCAGCGTAGTTGCAGCCGCCGACGAGCAGTACTTC. Protein: CASSVVAAADEQYF.

The chain uses TRBV13 and TRBJ2-1, with 8 bases lining up with TRBD2. This CDR3 comprises 18 residues. J was trimmed by 0 bases and V by 1 base; bases with no gene match: 8. Germline lookup yields CDR1 PRHDT and CDR2 FYEKMQ (reference sequence). The chain's CDR3 is CASSLVLLAASSYNEQFF. CDR3 nucleotide sequence: TGTGCCAGCAGCTTAGTATTACTAGCGGCATCCTCCTACAATGAGCAGTTCTTC.